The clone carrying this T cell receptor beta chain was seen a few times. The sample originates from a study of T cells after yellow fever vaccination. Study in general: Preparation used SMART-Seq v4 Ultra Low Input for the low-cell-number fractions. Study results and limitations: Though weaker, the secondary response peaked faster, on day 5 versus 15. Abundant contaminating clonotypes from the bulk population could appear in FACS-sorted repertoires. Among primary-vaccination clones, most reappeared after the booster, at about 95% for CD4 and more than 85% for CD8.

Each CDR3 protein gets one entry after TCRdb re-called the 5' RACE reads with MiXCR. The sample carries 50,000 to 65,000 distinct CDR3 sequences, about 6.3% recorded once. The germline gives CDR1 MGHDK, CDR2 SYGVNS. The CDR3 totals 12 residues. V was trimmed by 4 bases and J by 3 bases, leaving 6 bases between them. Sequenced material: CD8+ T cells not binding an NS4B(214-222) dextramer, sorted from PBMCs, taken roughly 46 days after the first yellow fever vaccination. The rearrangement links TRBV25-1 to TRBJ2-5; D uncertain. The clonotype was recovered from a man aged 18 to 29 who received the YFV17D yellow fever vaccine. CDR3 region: CASSGNKETQYF. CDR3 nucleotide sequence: TGTGCCAGCAGTGGAAATAAAGAGACCCAGTACTTC.